This T cell receptor (beta chain) emerged from a study of shared clonotypes between healthy human individuals. Some clones are missing from TCRdb's copy, which holds only in-frame ones; the method was immunoSEQ multiplex PCR. The profile covers 2 million to 2.5 million clones, with over 85% appearing a single time and 0.3% to 0.4% taken by the ten largest. The CDR3 totals 12 residues. Germline lookup yields CDR1 SQVTM and CDR2 ANQGSEA. The V gene lost 8 bases and the J gene lost 1 base, with 11 bases spanning the gap. The rearrangement joins TRBV29-1 to TRBJ2-5; D remains ambiguous. The TCR originated in a man aged 18 to 29 in good health. Some clones in this sample may be carry-over from other donors' samples. Specimen: naive CD4+ T cells from PBMCs. The subset denotes: CD45RA+ positively selected. CDR3 DNA sequence: TGCAGCTTTCGCCCTTCCCAAGAGACCCAGTACTTC. Amino acids: CSFRPSQETQYF.